This is a list of T cell receptor beta chains from one sample in a study of Ad26.COV2.S vaccination and SARS-CoV-2 variants. Profiling relied on immunoSEQ multiplex PCR, and the TCRdb table lists in-frame clones only, not all of them. Of about 680,000 clones in the sample, 70% to 90% are singletons; the top ten hold about 1.5%. The sample here was peripheral blood, taken in a trial of Ad26.COV2.S vaccine versus placebo. All receptors derive from a person between 18 and 59 years old who received the Ad26.COV2.S COVID-19 vaccine or a placebo. CDR3s include the opening cysteine and the closing phenylalanine or tryptophan. The D gene is left open where the match is weak. The size field is filled for only some rows; it gives once, few, many or a size class.

J gene	V gene	D gene	clone size	CDR3 protein	CDR3 DNA
TRBJ2-5	TRBV6-2/TRBV6-3	TRBD2	-	CASSYTSGGYERKETQYF	TGTGCCAGCAGTTACACTAGCGGGGGATACGAGAGGAAAGAGACCCAGTACTTC
TRBJ2-1	TRBV7-9	-	once	CASSLVLQEQFF	TGTGCCAGCAGCTTAGTTCTACAGGAGCAGTTCTTC
TRBJ2-1	TRBV5-8	TRBD1	-	CASSSGTGTNEQFF	TGTGCCAGCAGCTCCGGGACAGGGACCAATGAGCAGTTCTTC
TRBJ2-3	TRBV27	-	-	CASSFRNPRYLDTQYF	TGTGCCAGCAGTTTTAGGAATCCGAGGTACTTAGATACGCAGTATTTT
TRBJ1-1	TRBV5-1	TRBD1	-	CASSIGQENTEAFF	TGCGCCAGCAGCATCGGACAGGAGAACACTGAAGCTTTCTTT
TRBJ1-5	TRBV7-2	TRBD1	-	CASSPGQASNQPQHF	TGTGCCAGCAGCCCGGGACAGGCCAGCAATCAGCCCCAGCATTTT
TRBJ1-1	TRBV20-1	-	-	CSASPRRGTEAFF	TGCAGTGCTAGTCCTCGCCGTGGCACTGAAGCTTTCTTT
TRBJ2-3	TRBV2	TRBD2	-	CASSTTGTRGTQYF	TGTGCCAGCAGCACTACAGGGACTAGGGGTACGCAGTATTTT
TRBJ1-2	TRBV5-6	-	once	CASSLDTWAKTGYTF	TGTGCCAGCAGCCTGGACACTTGGGCGAAAACGGGCTACACCTTC
TRBJ2-1	TRBV11-3	TRBD2	-	CASSFTSAYPYNEQFF	TGTGCCAGCAGCTTCACTAGCGCCTATCCCTACAATGAGCAGTTCTTC
TRBJ1-6	TRBV30	-	-	CAWHILGADSSPLHF	TGTGCCTGGCATATTCTCGGGGCAGATAGTTCACCCCTCCACTTT
TRBJ1-5	TRBV21-1	-	-	CASTEGDQPQHF	TGTGCCAGCACGGAGGGGGATCAGCCCCAGCATTTT
TRBJ1-3	TRBV13	-	-	CASRARMASNTIYF	TGTGCCAGCAGGGCCCGAATGGCCTCAAACACCATATATTTT
TRBJ1-1	TRBV18	-	-	CASSPRAEASTEAFF	TGTGCCAGCTCACCACGCGCGGAAGCCAGCACTGAAGCTTTCTTT
TRBJ2-4	TRBV18	-	once	CASSPEGAYPIQYF	TGTGCCAGCTCCCCGGAGGGCGCCTACCCAATTCAGTACTTC
TRBJ2-1	TRBV18	-	-	CASSASLVLGNEQFF	TGTGCCAGCTCAGCTAGCCTGGTTTTGGGCAATGAGCAGTTCTTC
TRBJ2-7	TRBV27	-	-	CASSGDIHEQYF	TGTGCCAGCAGTGGGGACATCCACGAGCAGTACTTC
TRBJ1-5	TRBV7-8	-	few	CASSQDSYSNQPQHF	TGTGCCAGCAGCCAGGACAGTTATAGCAATCAGCCCCAGCATTTT
TRBJ1-5	TRBV15	-	once	CATSSQPNQPQHF	TGTGCCACCAGTTCACAGCCAAATCAGCCCCAGCATTTT
TRBJ2-6	TRBV11-3	TRBD1	-	CASSPGTGNSGANVLTF	TGTGCCAGCAGCCCGGGGACAGGAAACTCTGGGGCCAACGTCCTGACTTTC
TRBJ1-5	TRBV10-3	-	-	CAISDNHRDSNQPQHF	TGTGCCATCAGCGATAATCATAGGGACAGCAATCAGCCCCAGCATTTT
TRBJ1-5	TRBV3-1/TRBV3-2	TRBD1	few	CASSQEQGGQPQHF	TGTGCCAGCAGCCAAGAACAGGGGGGCCAGCCCCAGCATTTT
TRBJ2-1	TRBV18	TRBD2	-	CASSPRLAEGTSYNEQFF	TGTGCCAGCTCACCACGTCTAGCGGAGGGGACCTCCTACAATGAGCAGTTCTTC
TRBJ2-5	TRBV7-2	TRBD1	-	CASSLQGAQETQYF	TGTGCCAGCAGCTTACAGGGGGCTCAAGAGACCCAGTACTTC
TRBJ2-7	TRBV25-1	-	once	CASSAPRGVDEQYF	TGTGCCAGCAGTGCCCCTAGAGGGGTCGACGAGCAGTACTTC
TRBJ2-3	TRBV7-2	TRBD2	-	CASSLDGTSGLRAQYF	TGTGCCAGCAGCTTAGACGGGACTAGCGGACTTAGGGCGCAGTATTTT
TRBJ1-2	TRBV11-2	-	-	CASRTPRGSRYGYTF	TGTGCCAGCAGAACTCCCCGGGGGTCCCGCTATGGCTACACCTTC
TRBJ1-1	TRBV7-2	-	-	CASSLVTGARREAFF	TGTGCCAGCAGCCTCGTGACCGGGGCGCGAAGGGAAGCTTTCTTT
TRBJ2-5	TRBV11-2	TRBD2	-	CASSRLGTSGRRWETQYF	TGTGCCAGCAGCCGGCTAGGGACTAGCGGGAGAAGATGGGAGACCCAGTACTTC
TRBJ1-5	TRBV24-1	-	-	CATSDRTARAPQHF	TGTGCCACCAGTGACAGGACAGCCCGGGCGCCCCAGCATTTT
TRBJ1-5	TRBV5-1	-	-	CASSLDGIQPQHF	TGCGCCAGCAGCTTGGATGGTATTCAGCCCCAGCATTTT
TRBJ2-7	TRBV11-2	TRBD2	-	CASSPSGSSYEQYF	TGTGCCAGCAGCCCGAGCGGGAGCTCCTACGAGCAGTACTTC
TRBJ1-5	TRBV21-1	-	-	CASSKIGIYSNQPQHF	TGTGCCAGCAGCAAAATAGGTATCTATAGCAATCAGCCCCAGCATTTT
TRBJ2-5	TRBV11-2	TRBD2	-	CASTGLAGGPQETQYF	TGTGCCAGCACAGGACTAGCGGGAGGGCCCCAAGAGACCCAGTACTTC
TRBJ2-2	TRBV6-5	-	-	CASIRGNTGELFF	TGTGCCAGCATCCGGGGGAACACCGGGGAGCTGTTTTTT
TRBJ2-2	TRBV6-5	-	-	CASGIQITGELFF	TGTGCCAGCGGGATCCAGATCACCGGGGAGCTGTTTTTT
TRBJ2-7	TRBV15	-	-	CATSSRIQGSLGEQYF	TGTGCCACCAGCTCTCGAATCCAAGGTTCTTTGGGCGAGCAGTACTTC
TRBJ2-3	TRBV5-1	-	-	CASSFGGASTDTQYF	TGCGCCAGCAGCTTCGGCGGGGCAAGCACAGATACGCAGTATTTT